The clone carrying this TCR beta chain occurred a few times. Its antigen is currently unknown. This may be a read error, as it is one base from a much larger clone. The data are from a study of blood T cells in healthy people across ages. General study points: A roughly linear age-dependent decrease characterized TCR beta diversity per million T cells. The diversity estimates, figures obtained from one million T cells, were considered underestimates. There was no known CMV status for donors, so expanded clonotype changes were possibly confounded.

Alongside a J-beta primer mix, a sample-barcoded 5' primer served in a second PCR lasting about 7 to 11 cycles. One entry per CDR3 protein results from TCRdb running MiXCR on the 5' RACE reads. The table lists 1,500,000 or so distinct CDR3 sequences, roughly 43% of them singletons. Trimming took 5 bases from V and 5 from J, leaving 13 bases between them. There are 14 residues in the CDR3. This clonotype originated in a woman aged 18-29 years in good health. The sample comprised blood. J is TRBJ2-1 and V is TRBV12-3 or TRBV12-4; D is possibly TRBD1 (6 bases). DNA of the CDR3: TGTGCCAGCAGTGTGCCACAGGGAAACAATGAGCAGTTCTTC. This encodes CASSVPQGNNEQFF.